The sequence of this TCR beta chain was determined in a study of a mutant IDH1 vaccine in newly diagnosed glioma. About the study: Previous care, which was radiotherapy, temozolomide, or both, most often involved both.

Sample time point: week 11, during vaccination. Doses of 300 ug of mutant IDH1 20-mer peptide were given with topical imiquimod. Produced via immunoSEQ multiplex PCR; TCRdb's table is partial and in-frame only. The table shows some 130,000 clones, with around four fifths occurring only once. Of note for this clone: Its antigen is currently unknown.

This sequence was found in a man aged 40-55 years with glioma. Sequences were derived from PBMCs, sampled from a glioma patient whose treatment included an IDH1 peptide vaccine.

CDR3 sequence reads: CASSRKETSEAFF. In nucleotides, the CDR3 is TGTGCCAGCAGTCGGAAGGAGACCTCTGAAGCTTTCTTT. This chain connects TRBV11-1 to TRBJ1-1, with D unresolved. Germline assignment: CDR1 SGHAT and CDR2 FQDESV (reference sequence). V was clipped by 6 bases and J by 6 bases, with 14 bases between them. This CDR3 contains 13 residues.